This entry lists 13 T cell receptor beta chains sequenced from one sample in a study of blood T cell repertoires in COVID-19. The assay was immunoSEQ multiplex PCR, and TCRdb's table has in-frame clones only and misses some. The sample shows 200,000 to 300,000 clones, 88% of them seen only once. The sequenced sample was peripheral blood. The receptors were gathered from an elderly man with acute or convalescent COVID-19.

This chain uses TRBV12-5 with TRBJ1-1; D might be TRBD1 (6 bases). V was shortened by 7 bases and J by 1 base, with 22 bases between the two germline ends. This CDR3 is 17 amino acids long. Germline loops: CDR1 LGHNT, CDR2 FRNRAP. CDR3 loop: CASDLSRDTSWNTEAFF. The CDR3 region has the DNA TGTGCTAGTGACCTCAGCCGGGACACCTCTTGGAACACTGAAGCTTTCTTT.

J is TRBJ1-3 and V is TRBV4-2; tentatively, D is TRBD1 (6 bases). CDR3 length equals 16 residues. CDR1 LGHNA and CDR2 YNFKEQ come from the germline V gene. The V gene lost 4 bases and the J gene lost 0 bases, with 13 bases spanning the gap. Here the CDR3 DNA reads TGTGCCAGCAGCCGCGGGGGCACTGGCTCTGGAAACACCATATATTTT. Residues: CASSRGGTGSGNTIYF.

The chain links TRBV7-9 to TRBJ2-1; 14 bases align to TRBD2. V lost 5 bases, J lost 10 bases, and 4 bases stayed unmatched. Germline V CDR1 and CDR2: SEHNR, FQNEAQ (reference sequence). The CDR3 is 14 amino acids. The CDR3 is CASSPGLAGVEQFF. The CDR3, as DNA: TGTGCCAGCAGCCCGGGACTAGCGGGAGTGGAGCAGTTCTTC.

Turning to this clone: One junction end does not reproduce the germline sequence, and a read error may be involved. This sequence joins TRBV27 and TRBJ2-1; 10 bases align to TRBD1. The CDR3 is made up of 15 amino acids. Germline assignment: CDR1 MNHEY and CDR2 SMNVEV (reference sequence). Written as DNA, the CDR3 is TGTGCCAGCAGTGTATCGGGACAGGGGTTCAATGAGCAGTTCTTC. This sequence encodes CASSVSGQGFNEQFF.

The chain combines TRBV19 with TRBJ2-7; D might be TRBD1 (5 bases). The CDR3 length is 14 residues. The germline V gene encodes CDR1 LNHDA and CDR2 SQIVND (reference sequence). Trimming stripped 6 bases from V and 8 bases from J, with 20 bases between. The CDR3: CASRPQGSDRQQYF. CDR3 DNA: TGTGCCAGTAGACCTCAGGGTTCGGATAGGCAGCAGTACTTC.

This chain uses TRBV19 with TRBJ1-5; tentative D call: TRBD1 (6 bases). CDR3 length: 15 residues. Looked up from germline, CDR1 is LNHDA and CDR2 is SQIVND (reference sequence). The V gene lost 3 bases and the J gene lost 5 bases, with 14 bases spanning the gap. The CDR3 nucleotides are TGTGCCAGTAGTATTCTCCGCAGGGGAGATCAGCCCCAGCATTTT. This gives the protein CASSILRRGDQPQHF.

The CDR3 coding sequence is TGTGCCAGCAGCTTAGTGGTTAGCGGGAGTCGGTCCTACAATGAGCAGTTCTTC. It encodes CASSLVVSGSRSYNEQFF. V gene TRBV7-2 combines with J gene TRBJ2-1; 9 bases line up with TRBD2. Trimming cost V 1 base and J 1 base; bases outside gene matches: 8. This CDR3 is 18 amino acids long. CDR1 and CDR2 (germline): SGHTA, FQGNSA.

This chain uses TRBV5-1 with TRBJ1-4, with D possibly TRBD1 on 5 matching bases. The germline V gene has CDR1 SGHRS and CDR2 YFSETQ. The V gene lost 0 bases and the J gene lost 7 bases, with 13 bases spanning the gap. There are 15 residues in the CDR3. The CDR3 DNA sequence: TGCGCCAGCAGCTTGGATCAGGGTACATTTGAAAAACTGTTTTTT. It translates to CASSLDQGTFEKLFF.

The chain links TRBV2 to TRBJ1-1, with D maybe TRBD1 (5 bases). Trimming stripped 6 bases from V and 5 bases from J, with 19 bases between. The CDR3 spans 15 residues. Germline V gene sequence: CDR1 SNHLY, CDR2 FYNNEI. This CDR3 reads CASRDTGRARTEAFF. CDR3 in DNA: TGTGCCAGCAGGGACACCGGGAGGGCGAGGACTGAAGCTTTCTTT.

This chain's CDR3 is CASSPTAEAFF. CDR3 coding DNA: TGTGCCAGCTCACCAACGGCTGAAGCTTTCTTT. The chain uses TRBV18 and TRBJ1-1; D is unclear. V gave up 2 bases and J gave up 6 bases, with 4 bases separating them. Germline loops: CDR1 KGHSH, CDR2 LQKENI. The CDR3 loop spans 11 amino acids.

A note on this clone: Additional DNA sequences in this sample encode the identical CDR3. This chain joins TRBV11-2 and TRBJ2-7, with 9 bases identical to TRBD2. This CDR3 has 15 residues. Trimming took 0 bases from V and 2 from J; bases not matched to a gene: 2. The germline gives CDR1 SGHAT, CDR2 FQNNGV. The CDR3 sequence: CASSLDGGGAYEQYF. The CDR3 DNA is TGTGCCAGCAGCTTAGACGGCGGGGGGGCCTACGAGCAGTACTTC.

J is TRBJ1-4 and V is TRBV7-2; 7 bases are shared with TRBD1. V dropped 0 bases and J dropped 3; count of bases not matched to a gene: 4. The germline gives CDR1 SGHTA, CDR2 FQGNSA. This CDR3 has 16 residues. CDR3 in amino acids: CASSLAGQPANEKLFF. The CDR3, as DNA: TGTGCCAGCAGCTTAGCGGGACAGCCTGCTAATGAAAAACTGTTTTTT.

The J gene is TRBJ2-1, the V gene TRBV24-1, with 10 bases lining up with TRBD2. The germline CDR1 and CDR2 sequences are KGHDR and SFDVKD. The CDR3 has 17 residues. The V gene end was trimmed by 3 bases and the J gene end by 7 bases; junction bases not matched to a gene: 11. The CDR3 sequence: CATSDGASGGLLNEQFF. CDR3 DNA: TGTGCCACCAGTGATGGGGCTAGCGGGGGCCTCCTAAATGAGCAGTTCTTC.